This T cell receptor (beta chain) was captured by sequencing in a study of cytomegalovirus exposure and HLA in healthy donors. A multiplex PCR was run with 60 Vbeta primers and 13 Jbeta primers. The protocol was immunoSEQ multiplex PCR, while the TCRdb copy is restricted to in-frame clones and leaves out a portion. The table has around 130,000 clones, roughly 75% seen once. CDR1 MNHEY and CDR2 SVGAGI come from the germline V gene. V was clipped by 2 bases and J by 0 bases; unmatched bases: 6. This CDR3 region has 16 residues. Sequenced: PBMCs. The V gene is TRBV6-5, the J gene TRBJ1-1; 7 bases match TRBD1. This receptor was identified in a man aged 25 to 45 in good health and CMV-seronegative. The CDR3 protein is CASSYASGTVNTEAFF. CDR3 coding DNA: TGTGCCAGCAGTTACGCGTCCGGGACAGTGAACACTGAAGCTTTCTTT.